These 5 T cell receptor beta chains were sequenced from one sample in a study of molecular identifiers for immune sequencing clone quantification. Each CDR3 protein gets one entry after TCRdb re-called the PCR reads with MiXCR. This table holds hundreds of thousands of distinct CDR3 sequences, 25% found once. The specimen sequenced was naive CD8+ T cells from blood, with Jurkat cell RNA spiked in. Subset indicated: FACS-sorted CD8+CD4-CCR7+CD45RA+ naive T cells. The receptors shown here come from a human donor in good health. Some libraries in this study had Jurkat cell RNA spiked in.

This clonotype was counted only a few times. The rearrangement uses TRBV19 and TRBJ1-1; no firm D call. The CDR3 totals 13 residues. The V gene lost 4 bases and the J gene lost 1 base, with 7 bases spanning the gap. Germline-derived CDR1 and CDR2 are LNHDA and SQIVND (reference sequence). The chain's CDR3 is CASSTSPNTEAFF. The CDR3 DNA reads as TGTGCCAGTAGTACCTCCCCGAACACTGAAGCTTTCTTT.

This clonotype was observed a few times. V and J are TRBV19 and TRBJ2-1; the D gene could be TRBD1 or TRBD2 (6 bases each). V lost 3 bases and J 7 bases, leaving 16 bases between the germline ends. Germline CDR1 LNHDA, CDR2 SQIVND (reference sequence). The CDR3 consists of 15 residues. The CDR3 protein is CASSIMGGVGNEQFF. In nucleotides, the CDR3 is TGTGCCAGTAGTATTATGGGGGGCGTAGGAAATGAGCAGTTCTTC.

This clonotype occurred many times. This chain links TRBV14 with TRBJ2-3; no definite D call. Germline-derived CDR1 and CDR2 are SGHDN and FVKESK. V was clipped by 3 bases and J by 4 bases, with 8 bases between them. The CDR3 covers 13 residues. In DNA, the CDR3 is TGTGCCAGCAGCCACGGTTTTCCAGATACGCAGTATTTT. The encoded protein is CASSHGFPDTQYF.

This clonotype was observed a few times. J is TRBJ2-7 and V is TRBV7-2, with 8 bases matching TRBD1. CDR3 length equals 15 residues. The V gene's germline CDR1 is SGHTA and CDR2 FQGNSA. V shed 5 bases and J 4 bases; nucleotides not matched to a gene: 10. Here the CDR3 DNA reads TGTGCCAGCAGCCAAGTGGGACAGGTATTTTACGAGCAGTACTTC. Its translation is CASSQVGQVFYEQYF.

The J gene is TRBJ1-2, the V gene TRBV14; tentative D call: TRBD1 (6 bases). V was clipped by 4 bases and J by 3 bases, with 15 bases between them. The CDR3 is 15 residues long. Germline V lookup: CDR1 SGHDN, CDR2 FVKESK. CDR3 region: CASSPGRGGYYGYTF. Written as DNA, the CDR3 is TGTGCCAGCAGCCCTGGACGGGGGGGCTACTATGGCTACACCTTC.